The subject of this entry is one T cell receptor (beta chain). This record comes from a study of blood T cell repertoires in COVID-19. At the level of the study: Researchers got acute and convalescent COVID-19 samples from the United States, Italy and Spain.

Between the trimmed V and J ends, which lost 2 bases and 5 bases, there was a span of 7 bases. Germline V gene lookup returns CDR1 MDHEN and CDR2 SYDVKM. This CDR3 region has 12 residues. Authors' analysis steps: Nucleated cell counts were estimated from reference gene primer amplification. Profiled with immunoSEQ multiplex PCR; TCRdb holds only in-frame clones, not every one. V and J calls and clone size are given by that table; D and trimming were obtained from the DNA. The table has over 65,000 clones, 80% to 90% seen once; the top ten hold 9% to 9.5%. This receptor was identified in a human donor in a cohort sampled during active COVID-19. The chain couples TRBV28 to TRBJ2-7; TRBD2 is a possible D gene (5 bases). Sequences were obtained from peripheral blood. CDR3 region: CASSLDGDEQYF. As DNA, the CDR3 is TGTGCCAGCAGTTTAGACGGGGACGAGCAGTACTTC.